Each of the 16 T cell receptor beta chains below was sequenced from the same sample in a study of T cell repertoires in cytomegalovirus infection. Their cognate antigens are unknown. TCRdb re-called the reads with MiXCR, one entry per CDR3 protein. The profile shows about 310,000 distinct CDR3 sequences, 20% to 25% of them singletons. The input for sequencing was cultured PBMCs, taken from culture after CMV antigen stimulation. These receptors all stem from a human donor in good health (CMV status not recorded). Some clones in this sample may be carry-over from other donors' samples.

This clonotype appeared many times. The gene calls are TRBV28 and TRBJ2-1; 11 nucleotides match TRBD2. This CDR3 has 15 residues. With V trimmed by 8 bases and J by 4 bases, 7 bases remained unmatched. Germline V lookup: CDR1 MDHEN, CDR2 SYDVKM. The CDR3 region has the DNA TGTGCCAGCCCCCCCCCTAGCGGGAGGTACAATGAGCAGTTCTTC. It is translated as CASPPPSGRYNEQFF.

CDR3 protein: CSASPGTGGDTQYF. CDR3 nucleotides: TGCAGTGCTAGCCCGGGGACAGGCGGGGATACGCAGTATTTT. V is TRBV20-1 and J is TRBJ2-3, with 8 positions matching TRBD1. This CDR3 is built from 14 residues. V shed 3 bases, J shed 6 bases, and the junction held 8 bases outside the gene matches. CDR1 and CDR2 (germline): DFQATT, SNEGSKA (reference sequence).

V gene TRBV5-4 combines with J gene TRBJ2-5; perhaps TRBD2 as D (7 bases). V lost 0 bases and J 7 bases, leaving 19 bases between the germline ends. CDR1 is SGHNT and CDR2 is YYREEE in the germline V gene (reference sequence). The CDR3 spans 16 residues. The CDR3 region is CASSLEGGGVESTQYF. CDR3 DNA sequence: TGTGCCAGCAGCTTGGAGGGGGGAGGGGTGGAGTCGACCCAGTACTTC.

In its sample, this clonotype was seen a few times. The gene calls are TRBV19 and TRBJ1-4; 7 bases are a match to TRBD1. J lost 6 bases, V lost 6 bases, and 4 bases had no gene match. This CDR3 is built from 13 residues. Germline CDR1 LNHDA, CDR2 SQIVND (reference sequence). The CDR3 DNA sequence: TGTGCCAGTAGAGACAGGGTATATGAAAAACTGTTTTTT. This translates into CASRDRVYEKLFF.

This clonotype was seen more than once but under ten times. The chain has TRBV18 and TRBJ2-1, with D uncertain. The CDR3 sequence is 17 residues long. Trimming stripped 0 bases from V and 3 bases from J, with 15 bases between. Looked up from germline, CDR1 is KGHSH and CDR2 is LQKENI. CDR3 sequence reads: CASSPPIVVPYYNEQFF. The CDR3 DNA sequence: TGTGCCAGCTCACCACCCATCGTAGTTCCTTACTACAATGAGCAGTTCTTC.

The chain employs TRBV19 and TRBJ1-5; 7 bases fit TRBD1. The CDR3 has 16 residues. CDR1 is LNHDA and CDR2 is SQIVND in the germline V gene (reference sequence). Germline trimming cut 7 bases from V and 5 bases from J; bases unmatched to any gene: 14. The CDR3 is CASTPRQGGKDQPQHF. The CDR3 DNA follows: TGTGCCAGTACACCTCGACAGGGAGGAAAGGATCAGCCCCAGCATTTT.

The J gene is TRBJ1-1, the V gene TRBV29-1; tentative D call: TRBD1 (5 bases). This CDR3 is built from 13 residues. Germline V gene sequence: CDR1 SQVTM, CDR2 ANQGSEA. Trimming took off 7 bases at V and 8 bases at J, with 20 bases between the two ends. CDR3 sequence (DNA): TGCAGCGCCGGTCATGGGGCAGGCCTCGAAGCTTTCTTT. This encodes CSAGHGAGLEAFF.

V is TRBV19 and J is TRBJ2-3; unclear D gene. The CDR3 totals 15 residues. V was cut by 5 bases and J by 0 bases, with 12 bases left in between. Germline CDR1 is LNHDA and CDR2 is SQIVND (reference sequence). CDR3 DNA sequence: TGTGCCAGTAGTGACGGATACTCTAGCACAGATACGCAGTATTTT. It codes for CASSDGYSSTDTQYF.

Notes on this clonotype: The junction shows a germline mismatch at one end, possibly a read error. The genes are TRBV29-1 and TRBJ1-5, with unresolved D. The germline V gene has CDR1 SQVTM and CDR2 ANQGSEA. CDR3 length equals 12 residues. The CDR3 bases are TGCAGCGTTAAAGAATCCGGTCAGCCCCAGCATTTT. Protein sequence: CSVKESGQPQHF.

As DNA, the CDR3 is TGCAGTGCTAGTGGGACAGGGACTAATGAAAAACTGTTTTTT. Translation: CSASGTGTNEKLFF. The chain links TRBV20-1 to TRBJ1-4; TRBD1 matches 9 bases. Looked up from germline, CDR1 is DFQATT and CDR2 is SNEGSKA (reference sequence). Germline trimming cut 3 bases from V and 2 bases from J; bases unmatched to any gene: 1. The CDR3 contains 14 residues.

In this sample, this clonotype turned up a few times. The chain couples TRBV19 to TRBJ2-1; TRBD2 agrees at 12 bases. The CDR3 consists of 16 residues. J lost 8 bases, V lost 4 bases, and 9 bases had no gene match. CDR1 and CDR2 from the germline V gene are LNHDA and SQIVND (reference sequence). CDR3 in amino acids: CASSTPTSGSFYEQFF. As DNA, the CDR3 is TGTGCCAGTAGTACGCCGACTAGCGGGAGTTTCTATGAGCAGTTCTTC.

In this sample, this clonotype turned up many times. V and J are TRBV7-2 and TRBJ1-5; 8 bases line up with TRBD1. The CDR3 has 15 amino acids. Germline V lookup: CDR1 SGHTA, CDR2 FQGNSA. With V trimmed by 4 bases and J by 8 bases, 10 bases remained unmatched. In DNA, the CDR3 is TGTGCCAGCAGCTCCGGACAGGGAGGGGGAGAGCCCCAGCATTTT. It yields the protein CASSSGQGGGEPQHF.

The chain joins TRBV27 to TRBJ1-1; 7 nucleotides align to TRBD1. The CDR3 consists of 14 residues. CDR1 is MNHEY and CDR2 is SMNVEV in the germline V gene (reference sequence). V was clipped by 5 bases and J by 3 bases; unmatched bases: 6. Here the CDR3 DNA reads TGTGCCAGCAGTGCAACAGGGGCGGACACTGAAGCTTTCTTT. Its translation: CASSATGADTEAFF.

This clonotype came up a few times. The chain couples TRBV28 to TRBJ2-7; 8 nucleotides agree with TRBD2. Germline lookup yields CDR1 MDHEN and CDR2 SYDVKM. CDR3 length: 14 amino acids. The CDR3: CASSLPGGPYEQYV. CDR3 nucleotides: TGTGCTAGCAGTTTACCGGGAGGGCCCTACGAGCAGTACGTC.

In its sample, this clonotype was seen a few times. This rearrangement joins TRBV12-3 or TRBV12-4 to TRBJ2-7, with TRBD1 as a possible D gene (6 bases). This CDR3 contains 13 residues. V was pared by 7 bases and J by 6 bases, with 16 bases between. The CDR3 reads CASKDLAGVEQYV. DNA for the CDR3: TGTGCCAGCAAAGATTTAGCAGGGGTCGAGCAGTACGTC.

V usage is TRBV10-3 and J usage is TRBJ1-1; D call uncertain. The germline V gene encodes CDR1 ENHRY and CDR2 SYGVKD. V was cut by 1 base and J by 6 bases, with 9 bases left in between. The length of the CDR3 is 13 residues. CDR3: CAISELIGAEAFF. CDR3 in DNA: TGTGCCATCAGTGAGTTGATAGGCGCTGAAGCTTTCTTT.